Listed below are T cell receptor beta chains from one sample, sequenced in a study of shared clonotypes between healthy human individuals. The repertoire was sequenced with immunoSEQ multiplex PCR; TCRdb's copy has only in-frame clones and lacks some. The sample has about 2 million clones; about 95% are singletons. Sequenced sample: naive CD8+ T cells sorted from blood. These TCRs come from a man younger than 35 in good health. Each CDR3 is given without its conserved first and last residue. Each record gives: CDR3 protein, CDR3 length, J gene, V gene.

cdr3_aa: ASSQDLGLGGEQY
cdr3_length: 13
j_call: TRBJ2-7
v_call: TRBV4-2

cdr3_aa: ASSLGTGAGAEAF
cdr3_length: 13
j_call: TRBJ1-1
v_call: TRBV13

cdr3_aa: SVVMTSTDTQY
cdr3_length: 11
j_call: TRBJ2-3
v_call: TRBV29-1

cdr3_aa: ASSAAYMYEQY
cdr3_length: 11
j_call: TRBJ2-7
v_call: TRBV19

cdr3_aa: ASSLYRDYEQY
cdr3_length: 11
j_call: TRBJ2-7
v_call: TRBV11-1

cdr3_aa: ASSHLTSGSDEQY
cdr3_length: 13
j_call: TRBJ2-7
v_call: TRBV6-5

cdr3_aa: AWDTRGYGYT
cdr3_length: 10
j_call: TRBJ1-2
v_call: TRBV30

cdr3_aa: ASRVPETGKETQY
cdr3_length: 13
j_call: TRBJ2-5
v_call: TRBV2

cdr3_aa: ASSSRDRGLANEKLF
cdr3_length: 15
j_call: TRBJ1-4
v_call: TRBV4-1

cdr3_aa: ASSVAADLTYEQY
cdr3_length: 13
j_call: TRBJ2-7
v_call: TRBV9

cdr3_aa: ASSADGSSYEQY
cdr3_length: 12
j_call: TRBJ2-7
v_call: TRBV9

cdr3_aa: ASSLGWTGGLQETQY
cdr3_length: 15
j_call: TRBJ2-5
v_call: TRBV7-6

cdr3_aa: ASSPWGGSNQPQH
cdr3_length: 13
j_call: TRBJ1-5
v_call: TRBV27

cdr3_aa: ASSLDGGYEQY
cdr3_length: 11
j_call: TRBJ2-7
v_call: TRBV11-2

cdr3_aa: ASSGLVMSGGEQF
cdr3_length: 13
j_call: TRBJ2-1
v_call: TRBV5-6

cdr3_aa: SVDPGVDYGYT
cdr3_length: 11
j_call: TRBJ1-2
v_call: TRBV29-1

cdr3_aa: ASSRDGQETQY
cdr3_length: 11
j_call: TRBJ2-5
v_call: TRBV7-9

cdr3_aa: ASSQVSGMGTEAF
cdr3_length: 13
j_call: TRBJ1-1
v_call: TRBV4-1

cdr3_aa: ASSLGAGGMDIQY
cdr3_length: 13
j_call: TRBJ2-4
v_call: TRBV7-2

cdr3_aa: ASSYQATRY
cdr3_length: 9
j_call: TRBJ2-7
v_call: TRBV6-6

cdr3_aa: ASSRQGYGYT
cdr3_length: 10
j_call: TRBJ1-2
v_call: TRBV6-1

cdr3_aa: AISESQTSGEQETQY
cdr3_length: 15
j_call: TRBJ2-5
v_call: TRBV10-3

cdr3_aa: ASRVSGAAYEQY
cdr3_length: 12
j_call: TRBJ2-7
v_call: TRBV10-1

cdr3_aa: ASSLENRGFTNEQF
cdr3_length: 14
j_call: TRBJ2-1
v_call: TRBV7-9

cdr3_aa: ASSQGIGGRTYNEQF
cdr3_length: 15
j_call: TRBJ2-1
v_call: TRBV4-3

cdr3_aa: ASSSGGGGYT
cdr3_length: 10
j_call: TRBJ1-2
v_call: TRBV11-2

cdr3_aa: ASSLASGVLTYEQY
cdr3_length: 14
j_call: TRBJ2-7
v_call: TRBV5-1

cdr3_aa: ASRLSGGTTEAF
cdr3_length: 12
j_call: TRBJ1-1
v_call: TRBV11-2

cdr3_aa: ASSLPAYPGDTQY
cdr3_length: 13
j_call: TRBJ2-3
v_call: TRBV7-8

cdr3_aa: ASSQGGVAYTGELF
cdr3_length: 14
j_call: TRBJ2-2
v_call: TRBV4-1

cdr3_aa: ASSIDGYEQY
cdr3_length: 10
j_call: TRBJ2-7
v_call: TRBV5-5

cdr3_aa: ASSQGAEAF
cdr3_length: 9
j_call: TRBJ1-1
v_call: TRBV27

cdr3_aa: ASSGIAGGTNEQF
cdr3_length: 13
j_call: TRBJ2-1
v_call: TRBV9

cdr3_aa: ASSQQQGSNQPQH
cdr3_length: 13
j_call: TRBJ1-5
v_call: TRBV4-1